The table lists the clone carrying this T cell receptor (beta chain) with a few counts. Its specificity is unknown. This entry is derived from a study of CD8 T cells in ankylosing spondylitis. Study-wide points: A CD8+ phenotype characterized the disease-linked clones, which were relatively rare in peripheral blood. The study identified a TCR beta motif of 7 or 8 highly homologous variants that appeared characteristic of ankylosing spondylitis blood. Earlier reports found some motif variants in synovial fluid and blood in reactive arthritis.

A single record per CDR3 protein comes from TCRdb applying MiXCR to the 5' RACE reads. The sample shows more than 250,000 distinct CDR3 sequences, roughly 8% of them seen only once. The sequence was obtained from a male donor with ankylosing spondylitis. Sequencing input: blood, either unsorted or a sorted T cell fraction (not recorded which).

Written as DNA, the CDR3 is TGTGCCAGCTCACCCCTTTCTGCGGGAGTTTCCTACGAGCAGTACTTC. Protein product: CASSPLSAGVSYEQYF. The gene calls are TRBV18 and TRBJ2-7; TRBD2 matches 7 bases. V was pared by 3 bases and J by 1 base, with 9 bases of the junction left unmatched. Germline CDR1 is KGHSH and CDR2 is LQKENI. This CDR3 spans 16 amino acids.